The 9 T cell receptor beta chains below were found in one sample sequenced in a study of monozygotic twins with inflammatory bowel disease. TCRdb reanalyzed the 5' RACE reads and collapses them to one entry per CDR3 protein, without DNA. The sample data list about 210,000 distinct CDR3 sequences. Sample: blood. Receptor source: a human donor with ulcerative colitis or Crohn's disease, or a healthy co-twin of an affected twin (not recorded which).

The V and J genes are TRBV25-1 and TRBJ2-3; checking the TCRdb D call of TRBD2 is not possible without DNA. The germline V gene has CDR1 MGHDK and CDR2 SYGVNS. The CDR3 runs 15 residues. The CDR3 reads CASSMIGSTTDTQYF.

V gene TRBV12-3 or TRBV12-4 combines with J gene TRBJ2-7. The CDR3 covers 14 residues. The chain's CDR3 is CASRPSGAHYEQYF.

V usage is TRBV15 and J usage is TRBJ1-1; TCRdb lists TRBD1, though no DNA is available to test this call. The CDR3 contains 13 residues. The germline V gene encodes CDR1 LNHNV and CDR2 YYDKDF (reference sequence). CDR3 region: CATSRAEGNEAFF. Full variable domain (remainder filled in from reference TRBV15 and TRBJ1-1): DAMVIQNPRYQVTQFGKPVTLSCSQTLNHNVMYWYQQKSSQAPKLLFHYYDKDFNNEADTPDNFQSRRPNTSFCFLDIRSPGLGDTAMYLCATSRAEGNEAFFGQGTRLTVV.

The chain carries TRBV20-1 and TRBJ1-2; the D call of TRBD1 rests on TCRdb alone, since no DNA is present to check it. The CDR3 runs 16 residues. CDR1 is DFQATT and CDR2 is SNEGSKA in the germline V gene (reference sequence). The CDR3 region is CSAVWVDIPLNYGYTF.

The J gene is TRBJ1-2, the V gene TRBV5-1; there is no DNA to check the TCRdb D call of TRBD1. This CDR3 spans 13 amino acids. Per germline, CDR1 SGHRS and CDR2 YFSETQ. CDR3 protein: CASSRDTDYGYTF.

This rearrangement joins TRBV6-5 to TRBJ2-3; there is no DNA to check the TCRdb D call of TRBD2. Germline lookup yields CDR1 MNHEY and CDR2 SVGAGI. This CDR3 has 17 residues. The CDR3 here is CASSYSRAVGGTDTQYF.

The chain joins TRBV21-1 to TRBJ1-5. TRBV21-1 is labeled a pseudogene. The CDR3 extends over 12 amino acids. CDR3 amino acids: CASSKGHQPQHF.

The chain combines TRBV7-9 with TRBJ2-7; checking the TCRdb D call of TRBD1 is not possible without DNA. Germline loops: CDR1 SEHNR, CDR2 FQNEAQ (reference sequence). This CDR3 comprises 13 residues. The CDR3 here is CASSFEGAAEQYF.

This CDR3 reads CASSHYATGTSNAQYF. The chain is built from TRBV4-1 and TRBJ2-3; the D call of TRBD2 rests on TCRdb alone, since no DNA is present to check it. CDR1 MGHRA and CDR2 YSYEKL come from the germline V gene. The CDR3 totals 16 residues.